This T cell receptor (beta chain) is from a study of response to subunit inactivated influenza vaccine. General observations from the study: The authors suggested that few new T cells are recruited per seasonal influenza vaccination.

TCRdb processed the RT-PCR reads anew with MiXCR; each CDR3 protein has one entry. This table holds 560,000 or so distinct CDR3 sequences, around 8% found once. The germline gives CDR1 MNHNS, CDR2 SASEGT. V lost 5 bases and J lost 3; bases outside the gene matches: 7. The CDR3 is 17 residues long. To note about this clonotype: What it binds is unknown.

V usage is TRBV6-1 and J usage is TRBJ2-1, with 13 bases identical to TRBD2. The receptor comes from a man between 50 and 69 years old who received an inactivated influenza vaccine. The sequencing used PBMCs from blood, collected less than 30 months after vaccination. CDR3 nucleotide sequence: TGTGCCAGCAGTCCTAAGGGGACTAGCGGGATCTACAATGAGCAGTTCTTC. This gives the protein CASSPKGTSGIYNEQFF.